One and the same sample provided the 23 T cell receptor beta chains below, sequenced in a study of shared clonotypes between healthy human individuals. The naive CD8 subset, CD45RO-negative cells positively selected for CCR7, excluded terminally differentiated effector memory CD45RA+ cells. The data were produced by immunoSEQ multiplex PCR, yet TCRdb's version contains in-frame clones alone and is incomplete. The sample includes millions of clones, under 95% of them seen just once. Specimen: naive CD8+ T cells from PBMCs. Receptor source: a young man in good health. Some clones in this sample may be carry-over from other donors' samples.

V and J are TRBV28 and TRBJ1-1, with D tentatively TRBD1 (5 bases). Trimming shortened V by 5 bases and J by 4 bases, and 20 bases separated the two germline ends. This CDR3 is 16 amino acids long. Per germline, CDR1 MDHEN and CDR2 SYDVKM. CDR3 sequence reads: CASSPRRTGVRTEAFF. The CDR3 region has the DNA TGTGCCAGCAGTCCCCGTCGAACGGGGGTCCGCACTGAAGCTTTCTTT.

The chain carries TRBV5-6 and TRBJ1-1, with 10 nucleotides matching TRBD1. V lost 4 bases, J lost 9 bases, and 3 bases stayed unmatched. This CDR3 is built from 12 residues. Per germline, CDR1 SGHDT and CDR2 YYEEEE. DNA for the CDR3: TGTGCCAGCAGCCCGGGACAGGGGAAAGCTTTCTTT. This gives the protein CASSPGQGKAFF. Variable domain in full (rest from reference TRBV5-6 and TRBJ1-1): DAGVTQSPTHLIKTRGQQVTLRCSPKSGHDTVSWYQQALGQGPQFIFQYYEEEERQRGNFPDRFSGHQFPNYSSELNVNALLLGDSALYLCASSPGQGKAFFGQGTRLTVV.

Here the CDR3 DNA reads TGTGCCAGCAGCTTGGTTATGTATGGCTACACCTTC. Residues: CASSLVMYGYTF. This rearrangement joins TRBV5-8 to TRBJ1-2; D not certain. Germline lookup yields CDR1 SGHTS and CDR2 YDEGEE. This CDR3 contains 12 residues. Deletions cut 0 bases from V and 5 bases from J, with 5 bases between.

The chain uses TRBV4-2 and TRBJ2-3, with 8 bases identical to TRBD2. Germline V gene sequence: CDR1 LGHNA, CDR2 YNFKEQ. The V gene end was trimmed by 3 bases and the J gene end by 5 bases; junction bases not matched to a gene: 10. This CDR3 contains 16 residues. The CDR3 region is CASSQASGSEGDTQYF. The CDR3 region has the DNA TGTGCCAGCAGCCAGGCCAGCGGGAGTGAGGGAGATACGCAGTATTTT.

The V and J genes are TRBV9 and TRBJ2-1, with D possibly TRBD2 on 6 matching bases. This CDR3 comprises 15 residues. The V end was cut by 0 bases, the J end by 7 bases, with 14 bases between. Germline CDR1 SGDLS, CDR2 YYNGEE. The CDR3 protein is CASSVDLALGNEQFF. The CDR3 DNA reads as TGTGCCAGCAGCGTAGATCTAGCGTTGGGGAATGAGCAGTTCTTC.

This CDR3 reads CASSTLVNYEQYF. In DNA, the CDR3 is TGTGCCAGTAGTACACTAGTGAACTACGAGCAGTACTTC. V and J are TRBV19 and TRBJ2-7; D might be TRBD2 (5 bases). This CDR3 spans 13 amino acids. Germline V CDR1 and CDR2: LNHDA, SQIVND (reference sequence). Trimming removed 4 bases at V and 3 bases at J, with 10 bases between.

The genes are TRBV5-1 and TRBJ2-2; 8 bases fit TRBD2. This CDR3 spans 16 amino acids. With 4 bases clipped from V and 0 bases from J, the junction kept 5 bases outside the gene matches. Per germline, CDR1 SGHRS and CDR2 YFSETQ. The CDR3 coding sequence is TGCGCCAGCAGCCCAAGACTAGCGCCGAACACCGGGGAGCTGTTTTTT. This translates into CASSPRLAPNTGELFF.

In the case of this clone: Within the sample, other DNA sequences also encode this same CDR3. This sequence joins TRBV5-5 and TRBJ2-3, with D uncertain. This CDR3 is built from 13 residues. The V gene's germline CDR1 is SGHKS and CDR2 YYEKEE (reference sequence). V was clipped by 0 bases and J by 3 bases, with 5 bases between them. CDR3 nucleotide sequence: TGTGCCAGCAGCTTGGGTGGGACAGATACGCAGTATTTT. It encodes CASSLGGTDTQYF.

The V gene is TRBV6-1, the J gene TRBJ2-2, with unresolved D. V dropped 7 bases and J dropped 6 bases, with 6 bases sitting between them. The CDR3 totals 11 residues. Germline V gene data show CDR1 as MNHNS and CDR2 as SASEGT. This CDR3 reads CASKDAGELFF. DNA for the CDR3: TGTGCCAGCAAAGACGCCGGGGAGCTGTTTTTT.

V gene TRBV28 combines with J gene TRBJ2-7; D may correspond to TRBD1 or TRBD2 (6 bases each). Looked up from germline, CDR1 is MDHEN and CDR2 is SYDVKM. This CDR3 spans 15 amino acids. The V gene lost 3 bases and the J gene lost 2 bases, with 14 bases spanning the gap. CDR3 loop: CASSFGGGYTYEQYF. The CDR3 DNA reads TGTGCCAGCAGTTTTGGAGGGGGTTATACCTACGAGCAGTACTTC.

The chain joins TRBV27 to TRBJ1-2, with 12 bases identical to TRBD1. The CDR3 has 18 residues. Trimming cost V 2 bases and J 3 bases; bases outside gene matches: 10. Germline assignment: CDR1 MNHEY and CDR2 SMNVEV (reference sequence). CDR3 protein: CASSLSPGQGALHYGYTF. CDR3 DNA sequence: TGTGCCAGCAGTTTAAGCCCGGGACAGGGGGCGCTTCACTATGGCTACACCTTC.

The chain joins TRBV28 to TRBJ1-2; D uncertain. This CDR3 is built from 12 residues. Looked up from germline, CDR1 is MDHEN and CDR2 is SYDVKM. Trimming pared 3 bases from V and 7 bases from J, leaving 9 bases between. DNA of the CDR3: TGTGCCAGCAGTTTCCTACCTCGTGGCTACACCTTC. It is translated as CASSFLPRGYTF.

V gene TRBV6-5 combines with J gene TRBJ2-1; D call uncertain. In germline, CDR1 is MNHEY, CDR2 SVGAGI. The V gene lost 6 bases and the J gene lost 7 bases, with 13 bases spanning the gap. The CDR3 is made up of 13 amino acids. The CDR3 loop reads CASRKLLLNEQFF. As DNA, the CDR3 is TGTGCCAGCAGAAAACTTCTACTTAATGAGCAGTTCTTC.

The chain joins TRBV15 to TRBJ2-7; 7 bases align to TRBD2. The CDR3 spans 16 residues. Germline V gene data show CDR1 as LNHNV and CDR2 as YYDKDF (reference sequence). V gave up 1 base and J gave up 0 bases; unmatched junction bases: 6. The CDR3 sequence: CATSRVRGGSSYEQYF. CDR3 nucleotide sequence: TGTGCCACCAGCAGAGTTCGCGGCGGGAGCTCCTACGAGCAGTACTTC.

The chain joins TRBV28 to TRBJ2-5; TRBD2 matches at 10 bases. The CDR3 has 14 amino acids. The V and J ends lost 5 bases and 7 bases, in that order; junction bases with no gene match: 7. Per the germline V gene, CDR1 is MDHEN and CDR2 is SYDVKM. The CDR3 reads CASSPGLAVGTQYF. The CDR3 DNA reads TGTGCCAGCAGTCCTGGACTAGCGGTCGGGACCCAGTACTTC.

The chain couples TRBV9 to TRBJ2-2, with a possible D match to TRBD1 (6 bases). The V gene lost 0 bases and the J gene lost 1 base, with 13 bases spanning the gap. Germline CDR1 SGDLS, CDR2 YYNGEE. CDR3 length: 17 residues. CDR3 residues: CASSVGTGRGNTGELFF. CDR3 in DNA: TGTGCCAGCAGCGTAGGTACGGGCAGGGGGAACACCGGGGAGCTGTTTTTT.

This rearrangement joins TRBV10-2 to TRBJ1-5; no definite D call. The CDR3 spans 15 residues. Germline V lookup: CDR1 WSHSY, CDR2 SAAADI. Between the trimmed V and J ends, which lost 3 bases and 0 bases, there was a span of 9 bases. The CDR3 nucleotides read TGCGCCAGCAGTGATCTGGATAATAGCAATCAGCCCCAGCATTTT. This sequence encodes CASSDLDNSNQPQHF.

This clone showed up just once. The chain has TRBV5-1 and TRBJ1-1, with D perhaps TRBD1 (5 bases). The CDR3 spans 15 residues. In germline, CDR1 is SGHRS, CDR2 YFSETQ. V lost 0 bases, J lost 0 bases, and 9 bases lay in between. As DNA, the CDR3 is TGCGCCAGCAGCTTGGCGGGACGGTTGAACACTGAAGCTTTCTTT. It codes for CASSLAGRLNTEAFF.

For this clone: The same CDR3 arises from other DNA sequences in this sample as well. V usage is TRBV6-5 and J usage is TRBJ2-1, with unresolved D. V gave up 0 bases and J gave up 5 bases, with 5 bases separating them. There are 13 residues in the CDR3. The V gene's germline CDR1 is MNHEY and CDR2 SVGAGI. CDR3 DNA sequence: TGTGCCAGCAGTTACTCGGCCAACAATGAGCAGTTCTTC. Translating gives CASSYSANNEQFF.

The chain links TRBV6-5 to TRBJ1-3; D is uncertain. CDR1 and CDR2 from the germline V gene are MNHEY and SVGAGI. The V end lost 5 bases, the J end lost 3 bases, and 11 bases lay between the germline ends. The CDR3 contains 14 residues. CDR3 in DNA: TGTGCCAGCAGTCTTCGTTCTAGTGGAAACACCATATATTTT. Protein product: CASSLRSSGNTIYF.

This rearrangement joins TRBV27 to TRBJ2-3; D unclear. CDR1 is MNHEY, CDR2 SMNVEV, per germline (reference sequence). V gave up 4 bases and J gave up 3 bases, with 8 bases separating them. The CDR3 sequence is 13 residues long. The CDR3 bases are TGTGCCAGCAGTTGGTTTCGGACAGATACGCAGTATTTT. Residues: CASSWFRTDTQYF.

The V and J genes are TRBV9 and TRBJ2-1; TRBD1 agrees at 9 bases. J gave up 6 bases and V 3 bases, and 7 bases lay outside the gene matches. Germline CDR1 reads SGDLS; CDR2 reads YYNGEE. The CDR3 totals 15 residues. CDR3 sequence: CASSGRTGEPNEQFF. The CDR3 nucleotides are TGTGCCAGCAGCGGGCGGACAGGGGAACCCAATGAGCAGTTCTTC.

The chain employs TRBV5-4 and TRBJ2-7; D could derive from TRBD1 or TRBD2 (5 bases each). The CDR3 length is 15 residues. Germline CDR1 and CDR2: SGHNT and YYREEE (reference sequence). Trimming shortened V by 0 bases and J by 2 bases, and 12 bases separated the two germline ends. The CDR3 DNA reads TGTGCCAGCAGCTTGGACCCGACGGGACCCTACGAGCAGTACTTC. Amino acids: CASSLDPTGPYEQYF.